The 29 T cell receptor beta chains below all came from one sample that was sequenced in a study of blood T cells in healthy people across ages. Next came a second PCR, run for about 6 to 12 cycles, which used a sample-barcoded 5' primer along with a J-beta primer mix. A single record per CDR3 protein comes from TCRdb applying MiXCR to the 5' RACE reads. Seen here are about 640,000 distinct CDR3 sequences, approximately 59% observed once, and the top ten hold approximately 40%. Material for sequencing was blood. Receptors were obtained from a man in his sixties in good health.

This clonotype has a count of ten or more. CDR3 bases: TGTGCCAGCAGCCCAACACAGGGGGTTGGCTACACCTTC. It translates to CASSPTQGVGYTF. This sequence joins TRBV7-2 and TRBJ1-2; 8 bases map to TRBD1. After removal of 5 bases from V and 7 bases from J, the junction contained 6 bases not matched to a gene. Germline assignment: CDR1 SGHTA and CDR2 FQGNSA. This CDR3 region has 13 residues. Full variable domain (missing parts from reference TRBV7-2 and TRBJ1-2): GAGVSQSPSNKVTEKGKDVELRCDPISGHTALYWYRQSLGQGLEFLIYFQGNSAPDKSGLPSDRFSAERTGGSVSTLTIQRTQQEDSAVYLCASSPTQGVGYTFGSGTRLTVV.

This chain joins TRBV20-1 and TRBJ2-7, with 9 positions matching TRBD1. After removal of 3 bases from V and 4 bases from J, the junction contained 10 bases not matched to a gene. CDR3 length: 15 residues. CDR1 is DFQATT, CDR2 SNEGSKA, per germline (reference sequence). CDR3 region: CSASPRDRAFYEQYF. CDR3 bases: TGCAGTGCTAGTCCTCGGGACAGGGCTTTTTACGAGCAGTACTTC.

V and J are TRBV9 and TRBJ2-1, with 10 nucleotides matching TRBD2. CDR1 and CDR2 (germline): SGDLS, YYNGEE. V shed 3 bases, J shed 4 bases, and the junction held 4 bases outside the gene matches. This CDR3 is built from 15 residues. CDR3 in DNA: TGTGCCAGCAGCGGTACTAGCGGGGTATACAATGAGCAGTTCTTC. Amino acid sequence: CASSGTSGVYNEQFF.

The chain is built from TRBV7-7 and TRBJ2-5; D is tentatively TRBD1 or TRBD2 (5 bases each). In germline, CDR1 is SSHAT, CDR2 FNYEAQ (reference sequence). CDR3 length: 14 amino acids. V shed 5 bases and J shed 4 bases, with 14 bases lying between them. The CDR3 spells CASSQDRDGETQYF. Written as DNA, the CDR3 is TGTGCCAGCAGCCAAGACCGGGACGGAGAGACCCAGTACTTC.

The rearrangement joins TRBV20-1 to TRBJ1-4; 11 nucleotides align to TRBD1. The CDR3 covers 19 residues. V was clipped by 5 bases and J by 7 bases; unmatched bases: 21. The germline gives CDR1 DFQATT, CDR2 SNEGSKA (reference sequence). CDR3 sequence: CSAPTAHSRDRGMGEKLFF. The CDR3 DNA reads as TGCAGTGCTCCGACGGCCCACTCCCGGGACAGGGGGATGGGTGAAAAACTGTTTTTT.

This clonotype turned up a few times. DNA of the CDR3: TGCAGCGTTGCCCCCTATCCTGCCAGGGGGGGGAATGAGCAGTTCTTC. This encodes CSVAPYPARGGNEQFF. J is TRBJ2-1 and V is TRBV29-1; D tentatively reads TRBD1 or TRBD2 (7 bases each). This CDR3 region has 16 residues. Trimming took 4 bases from V and 7 from J, leaving 23 bases between them. Germline V gives CDR1 SQVTM, CDR2 ANQGSEA.

The chain combines TRBV5-1 with TRBJ2-6, with D possibly TRBD2 on 6 matching bases. This CDR3 has 16 amino acids. V lost 4 bases and J lost 0, with 11 bases in between. The germline CDR1 and CDR2 sequences are SGHRS and YFSETQ. CDR3 sequence (DNA): TGCGCCAGCAGCCAGACTAGTGGCTCTGGGGCCAACGTCCTGACTTTC. As protein: CASSQTSGSGANVLTF.

V usage is TRBV6-5 and J usage is TRBJ1-6, with TRBD1 identical over 7 bases. Germline V lookup: CDR1 MNHEY, CDR2 SVGAGI. After removal of 6 bases from V and 10 bases from J, the junction contained 12 bases not matched to a gene. CDR3 length equals 15 residues. For the CDR3, the DNA is TGTGCCAGCAGGCCTAGACAGGGCACCATCTCACCCCTCCACTTT. This gives the protein CASRPRQGTISPLHF.

This clonotype was counted a few times. The chain couples TRBV29-1 to TRBJ2-2, with 8 nucleotides matching TRBD2. Losses at the gene ends were 7 bases for V and 1 base for J; bases not matched to a gene: 8. This CDR3 is built from 15 residues. Germline CDR1 reads SQVTM; CDR2 reads ANQGSEA. The CDR3 region is CSAGGGPRNTGELFF. The DNA of the CDR3 is TGCAGCGCGGGGGGGGGACCGAGGAACACCGGGGAGCTGTTTTTT.

This chain uses TRBV18 with TRBJ2-2; 8 bases align to TRBD1. Trimming at V came to 4 bases and at J to 0 bases, leaving 4 bases not matched to a gene. This CDR3 contains 16 residues. Germline loops: CDR1 KGHSH, CDR2 LQKENI. The CDR3 bases are TGTGCCAGCTCACAGTCAGGGGGCCCGAACACCGGGGAGCTGTTTTTT. Protein sequence: CASSQSGGPNTGELFF.

V is TRBV2 and J is TRBJ2-7; D possibly matches TRBD1 or TRBD2 (5 bases each). The J call could be wrong; TRBJ2-5 is a better fit for the DNA end. Germline assignment: CDR1 SNHLY and CDR2 FYNNEI. The CDR3 totals 14 residues. CDR3 nucleotides: TGTGCCAGCAGGGTCACAGGAGGAGGAGAGACCCAGTACTTC. It translates to CASRVTGGGETQYF.

The rearrangement joins TRBV20-1 to TRBJ2-7, with a weak D call TRBD1 (6 bases). Germline V gene lookup returns CDR1 DFQATT and CDR2 SNEGSKA (reference sequence). The CDR3 runs 14 residues. The germline V and J ends were trimmed by 4 bases and 4 bases, with 17 bases remaining between them. The CDR3 loop is CSAKPGHSWYEQYF. The DNA for the CDR3 is TGCAGTGCTAAACCGGGACACTCCTGGTACGAGCAGTACTTC.

The V call is TRBV2, the J call TRBJ2-5; 10 positions agree with TRBD2. Trimming took 3 bases from V and 0 from J; bases not matched to a gene: 4. The germline gives CDR1 SNHLY, CDR2 FYNNEI. The CDR3 consists of 16 residues. The CDR3 is CASSERLAGDQETQYF. The CDR3 bases are TGTGCCAGCAGTGAGAGGCTAGCGGGGGACCAAGAGACCCAGTACTTC.

The chain joins TRBV28 to TRBJ2-5; D gene unclear. Trimming removed 5 bases at V and 2 bases at J, with 12 bases between. Germline CDR1 reads MDHEN; CDR2 reads SYDVKM. The CDR3 is 14 amino acids. The DNA of the CDR3 is TGTGCCAGCAGTAGGTACAGCACACAAGAGACCCAGTACTTC. It yields the protein CASSRYSTQETQYF.

The table lists this clonotype with many counts. The rearrangement uses TRBV6-5 and TRBJ1-1; D is ambiguous. V was trimmed by 6 bases and J by 4 bases, leaving 12 bases between them. Germline CDR1 is MNHEY and CDR2 is SVGAGI. The CDR3 has 13 amino acids. The CDR3 sequence is CASRAGSLTEAFF. The CDR3 DNA is TGTGCCAGCAGGGCAGGCTCCCTCACTGAAGCTTTCTTT.

V and J are TRBV12-3 or TRBV12-4 and TRBJ2-1, with D perhaps TRBD1 (6 bases). The V gene lost 8 bases and the J gene lost 5 bases, with 16 bases spanning the gap. The CDR3 consists of 14 residues. This chain's CDR3 is CASSRAGTNNEQFF. Here the CDR3 DNA reads TGTGCCAGCTCCCGTGCCGGGACAAACAATGAGCAGTTCTTC.

CDR3 DNA sequence: TGTGCCAGCAGTGATCAGGGTGTTCCCCGGGAGACCCAGTACTTC. Translation gives CASSDQGVPRETQYF. The gene calls are TRBV6-2 or TRBV6-3 and TRBJ2-5; possibly TRBD1 for D (5 bases). Germline V gives CDR1 MNHEY, CDR2 SVGEGT. The CDR3 is 15 amino acids. Trimming left V 5 bases short and J 5 bases short, with 18 bases between.

This rearrangement joins TRBV2 to TRBJ2-3; 8 bases align to TRBD2. The germline V gene encodes CDR1 SNHLY and CDR2 FYNNEI. There are 15 residues in the CDR3. V dropped 5 bases and J dropped 2; count of bases not matched to a gene: 6. This chain's CDR3 is CASSRTSGPTDTQYF. The CDR3 nucleotides are TGTGCCAGCAGTAGAACTAGCGGACCCACAGATACGCAGTATTTT.

This chain connects TRBV20-1 to TRBJ2-1; TRBD2 matches 14 bases. The CDR3 is made up of 18 amino acids. The J segment lost 4 bases and the V segment lost 0 bases, leaving 8 bases of the junction unmatched. Germline CDR1 and CDR2: DFQATT and SNEGSKA (reference sequence). The CDR3 region is CSARDEGGLAGGYNEQFF. As DNA, the CDR3 is TGCAGTGCTAGAGATGAGGGCGGACTAGCGGGGGGTTACAATGAGCAGTTCTTC.

This clonotype was seen just once. This sequence joins TRBV6-1 and TRBJ2-7; 13 nucleotides match TRBD2. The end of the DNA fits TRBJ2-5 better, so the J call may be wrong. CDR3 size: 15 residues. The V gene's germline CDR1 is MNHNS and CDR2 SASEGT. CDR3 loop: CASRGGLAGARTQYF. In nucleotides, the CDR3 is TGTGCCAGCAGGGGAGGACTAGCGGGAGCGAGGACCCAGTACTTC.

This clonotype has only a few counts. The rearrangement uses TRBV25-1 and TRBJ1-2; 7 bases map to TRBD1. Per the germline V gene, CDR1 is MGHDK and CDR2 is SYGVNS. Germline trimming cut 6 bases from V and 6 bases from J; bases unmatched to any gene: 10. The CDR3 contains 14 residues. CDR3 sequence reads: CASRETGQVDGYTF. As DNA, the CDR3 is TGTGCCAGCAGGGAAACCGGACAGGTCGATGGCTACACCTTC.

Worth noting for this clonotype: One end of the junction fails to match germline, which may point to a read error. This chain joins TRBV5-1 and TRBJ2-1; the match to TRBD2 covers 11 bases. The CDR3 is 14 amino acids. Looked up from germline, CDR1 is SGHRS and CDR2 is YFSETQ. CDR3: CAGSFSGGAYEQFF. Here the CDR3 DNA reads TGCGCCGGCAGCTTTAGCGGGGGGGCCTATGAGCAGTTCTTC. Full variable domain (rest looked up from reference TRBV5-1 and TRBJ2-1): KAGVTQTPRYLIKTRGQQVTLSCSPISGHRSVSWYQQTPGQGLQFLFEYFSETQRNKGNFPGRFSGRQFSNSRSEMNVSTLELGDSALYLCAGSFSGGAYEQFFGPGTRLTVL.

This clonotype appeared a single time. The V gene is TRBV7-2, the J gene TRBJ1-1; D perhaps matches TRBD1 (6 bases). With 6 bases removed from V and 4 bases from J, the gap between germline ends came to 15 bases. Per the germline V gene, CDR1 is SGHTA and CDR2 is FQGNSA. The CDR3 length is 14 residues. The CDR3, as DNA: TGTGCCAGCAGTCGTGTACAGGGTGGCACTGAAGCTTTCTTT. Its protein is CASSRVQGGTEAFF.

The V call is TRBV6-1, the J call TRBJ1-1; maybe TRBD1 (6 bases). The CDR3 totals 15 residues. Germline CDR1 and CDR2: MNHNS and SASEGT. The germline V and J ends were trimmed by 5 bases and 4 bases, with 17 bases remaining between them. The CDR3 coding sequence is TGTGCCAGCAGTCAAAGGATGGGAGGGGGCACTGAAGCTTTCTTT. Its translation is CASSQRMGGGTEAFF.

The V gene is TRBV20-1, the J gene TRBJ2-1; 7 bases match TRBD2. Germline trimming cut 6 bases from V and 8 bases from J; bases unmatched to any gene: 10. The V gene's germline CDR1 is DFQATT and CDR2 SNEGSKA (reference sequence). The CDR3 has 13 residues. CDR3 residues: CSAQGRGDHEQFF. As DNA, the CDR3 is TGCAGTGCGCAGGGTCGGGGGGACCATGAGCAGTTCTTC.

V usage is TRBV7-9 and J usage is TRBJ1-4; tentatively, D is TRBD1 (5 bases). The CDR3 consists of 14 residues. V shed 4 bases and J shed 3 bases, with 9 bases lying between them. Per germline, CDR1 SEHNR and CDR2 FQNEAQ (reference sequence). The CDR3 here is CASSSGSANEKLFF. DNA for the CDR3: TGTGCCAGCAGCTCAGGGTCGGCTAATGAAAAACTGTTTTTT.

This clonotype has only a few counts. CDR3 in amino acids: CASSAQGQRADTQYF. The CDR3 nucleotides read TGTGCCAGTTCCGCCCAGGGTCAACGGGCAGATACGCAGTATTTT. The rearrangement uses TRBV2 and TRBJ2-3; maybe TRBD1 (5 bases). CDR3 length: 15 amino acids. V was pared by 9 bases and J by 4 bases, with 20 bases between. Germline V gene data show CDR1 as SNHLY and CDR2 as FYNNEI.

This clonotype was observed a few times. This sequence joins TRBV6-5 and TRBJ1-2, with unresolved D. This CDR3 is built from 15 residues. Germline lookup yields CDR1 MNHEY and CDR2 SVGAGI. V lost 2 bases and J lost 5, with 15 bases in between. CDR3 region: CASSYARAGGYGYTF. The CDR3 DNA reads as TGTGCCAGCAGTTACGCCCGGGCCGGCGGGTATGGCTACACCTTC.

This clonotype turned up a few times. The rearrangement uses TRBV29-1 and TRBJ1-4, with D possibly being TRBD1 (5 bases). In germline, CDR1 is SQVTM, CDR2 ANQGSEA. The length of the CDR3 is 14 residues. V lost 7 bases, J lost 5 bases, and 17 bases lay in between. Here the CDR3 DNA reads TGCAGCGCCGCCCTCATGGGGGGGAATGAAAAACTGTTTTTT. It codes for CSAALMGGNEKLFF. The entire variable domain, with the rest obtained from reference TRBV29-1 and TRBJ1-4, is as follows: SAVISQKPSRDICQRGTSLTIQCQVDSQVTMMFWYRQQPGQSLTLIATANQGSEATYESGFVIDKFPISRPNLTFSTLTVSNMSPEDSSIYLCSAALMGGNEKLFFGSGTQLSVL.